Below, 28 T cell receptor beta chains from the same sample are listed, as sequenced in a study of shared clonotypes between healthy human individuals. TCRdb keeps only in-frame clones here, not all; method: immunoSEQ multiplex PCR. The sample shows approximately 980,000 clones, more than 75% of them seen only once. The sample comprised memory CD4+ T cells sorted from blood. Sample subset: CD45RA-negative fraction. The receptors stem from a man aged 18-30 years in good health.

The table lists this clone with a count of one. The rearrangement joins TRBV5-1 to TRBJ2-5; 16 bases map to TRBD2. Trimming at V came to 3 bases and at J to 6 bases, leaving 8 bases not matched to a gene. CDR3 length equals 17 residues. Germline CDR1 and CDR2: SGHRS and YFSETQ. The CDR3 sequence is CASSYAGLAGGRKTQYF. DNA for the CDR3: TGCGCCAGCAGCTACGCGGGACTAGCGGGGGGGCGAAAGACCCAGTACTTC. Together with reference TRBV5-1 and TRBJ2-5, the CDR3 gives the full variable domain: KAGVTQTPRYLIKTRGQQVTLSCSPISGHRSVSWYQQTPGQGLQFLFEYFSETQRNKGNFPGRFSGRQFSNSRSEMNVSTLELGDSALYLCASSYAGLAGGRKTQYFGPGTRLLVL.

The V gene is TRBV5-6, the J gene TRBJ2-3; no reliable D call. V dropped 0 bases and J dropped 6 bases, with 2 bases sitting between them. The CDR3 sequence is 11 residues long. CDR1 and CDR2 (germline): SGHDT, YYEEEE. Here the CDR3 DNA reads TGTGCCAGCAGCTTGGACGATACGCAGTATTTT. This sequence encodes CASSLDDTQYF.

This clone was seen a few times. The rearrangement links TRBV5-1 to TRBJ1-5; D call uncertain. This CDR3 has 13 residues. Looked up from germline, CDR1 is SGHRS and CDR2 is YFSETQ. V lost 5 bases and J lost 2, with 8 bases in between. CDR3 sequence reads: CASSFDRNQPQHF. The CDR3 DNA reads as TGCGCCAGCAGTTTTGATCGCAATCAGCCCCAGCATTTT. The entire variable domain, with the rest obtained from reference TRBV5-1 and TRBJ1-5, is as follows: KAGVTQTPRYLIKTRGQQVTLSCSPISGHRSVSWYQQTPGQGLQFLFEYFSETQRNKGNFPGRFSGRQFSNSRSEMNVSTLELGDSALYLCASSFDRNQPQHFGDGTRLSIL.

In this sample, this clone turned up a few times. The chain uses TRBV9 and TRBJ2-5; a weak D match, TRBD2 (7 bases). Per germline, CDR1 SGDLS and CDR2 YYNGEE. V lost 3 bases and J lost 1, with 16 bases in between. The CDR3 has 16 residues. The CDR3 bases are TGTGCCAGCAGCGCCGGAGGAGGGGGGGTCCAAGAGACCCAGTACTTC. Translating it yields CASSAGGGGVQETQYF.

A word on this clone: Distinct nucleotide sequences in the sample also encode this CDR3. The chain joins TRBV5-4 to TRBJ2-5; possible D gene TRBD1, 5 bases. CDR1 is SGHNT and CDR2 is YYREEE in the germline V gene (reference sequence). The CDR3 consists of 12 residues. V was pared by 1 base and J by 5 bases, with 6 bases between. CDR3 protein: CASSLPGETQYF. DNA for the CDR3: TGTGCCAGCAGCTTGCCAGGGGAGACCCAGTACTTC.

The chain recombines TRBV29-1 with TRBJ2-3, with D tentatively TRBD1 or TRBD2 (5 bases each). Germline loops: CDR1 SQVTM, CDR2 ANQGSEA. The germline V and J ends were trimmed by 1 base and 6 bases, with 11 bases remaining between them. The CDR3 length is 13 residues. This chain's CDR3 is CSVEGDGRDTQYF. In nucleotides, the CDR3 is TGCAGCGTTGAAGGGGACGGCAGGGATACGCAGTATTTT.

The chain uses TRBV6-5 and TRBJ1-1; D might be TRBD1 (6 bases). CDR3 length equals 14 residues. The V end lost 7 bases, the J end lost 3 bases, and 15 bases lay between the germline ends. The germline V gene has CDR1 MNHEY and CDR2 SVGAGI. The CDR3 DNA is TGTGCCAGCACCTCTTTACAGGGAGACACTGAAGCTTTCTTT. This encodes CASTSLQGDTEAFF.

This sequence joins TRBV5-1 and TRBJ1-1, with 9 bases identical to TRBD1. V gave up 4 bases and J gave up 10 bases; unmatched junction bases: 17. The CDR3 contains 16 residues. CDR1 is SGHRS and CDR2 is YFSETQ in the germline V gene. The CDR3 sequence: CASSIGQGLVSDRAFF. For the CDR3, the DNA is TGCGCCAGCAGCATAGGACAGGGGCTAGTATCGGATCGAGCTTTCTTT.

V and J are TRBV2 and TRBJ1-2; D perhaps matches TRBD1 (6 bases). The CDR3 covers 15 residues. Trimming took off 11 bases at V and 7 bases at J, with 26 bases between the two ends. CDR1 is SNHLY, CDR2 FYNNEI, per germline. The CDR3 sequence is CASHLTGLAPIGYTF. For the CDR3, the DNA is TGTGCCTCACACCTTACAGGGTTGGCCCCAATTGGCTACACCTTC.

The chain combines TRBV6-1 with TRBJ2-2; no clear D gene. Trimming cost V 3 bases and J 0 bases, with 8 bases left between them. The CDR3 totals 15 residues. The germline gives CDR1 MNHNS, CDR2 SASEGT. CDR3 coding DNA: TGTGCCAGCAGTGAGCAGCACACGAACACCGGGGAGCTGTTTTTT. Its protein product is CASSEQHTNTGELFF.

This clone has only one observation. CDR3 loop: CASSSGGQGAGDTQYF. CDR3 DNA: TGCGCCAGCAGCTCGGGGGGCCAGGGGGCTGGCGATACGCAGTATTTT. The chain combines TRBV5-1 with TRBJ2-3; tentative D call: TRBD1 (8 bases). Looked up from germline, CDR1 is SGHRS and CDR2 is YFSETQ. CDR3 size: 16 residues. Between the trimmed V and J ends, which lost 3 bases and 6 bases, there was a span of 20 bases.

This clone has just a few counts. The J gene is TRBJ1-2, the V gene TRBV5-4; D call uncertain. Deletions cut 2 bases from V and 5 bases from J, with 10 bases between. CDR3 length: 13 residues. Germline V CDR1 and CDR2: SGHNT, YYREEE (reference sequence). The CDR3 is CASSFIANYGYTF. The DNA for the CDR3 is TGTGCCAGCAGCTTTATTGCGAATTATGGCTACACCTTC.

The chain uses TRBV5-6 and TRBJ2-7, with D possibly being TRBD2 (6 bases). CDR1 is SGHDT and CDR2 is YYEEEE in the germline V gene. V was clipped by 2 bases and J by 6 bases, with 12 bases between them. The CDR3 has 13 amino acids. The CDR3: CASSFDPRGEQYF. CDR3 nucleotides: TGTGCCAGCAGCTTCGATCCGCGGGGCGAGCAGTACTTC.

This clone was recorded once. The chain employs TRBV9 and TRBJ2-3; 9 nucleotides align to TRBD1. Germline V gene sequence: CDR1 SGDLS, CDR2 YYNGEE. The V and J ends lost 4 bases and 2 bases, in that order; junction bases with no gene match: 8. This CDR3 spans 16 amino acids. CDR3 residues: CASSFAGTGLTDTQYF. Written as DNA, the CDR3 is TGTGCCAGCAGCTTCGCCGGGACAGGGCTCACAGATACGCAGTATTTT.

The J gene is TRBJ2-2, the V gene TRBV5-8, with TRBD1 matching over 9 bases. The junction had 4 bases not matched to a gene; V was cut back by 5 bases and J by 2 bases. CDR3 length: 15 residues. In germline, CDR1 is SGHTS, CDR2 YDEGEE. This CDR3 is CASRWGQGNTGELFF. The CDR3 region has the DNA TGTGCCAGCAGGTGGGGACAGGGAAACACCGGGGAGCTGTTTTTT.

This clone occurred once. The V and J genes are TRBV5-6 and TRBJ1-2; no clear D. This CDR3 has 15 residues. CDR1 and CDR2 (germline): SGHDT, YYEEEE. Trimming left V 0 bases short and J 4 bases short, with 13 bases between. CDR3 in DNA: TGTGCCAGCAGCTTGGAAGGGTTGCTGCCCTATGGCTACACCTTC. Residues: CASSLEGLLPYGYTF.

V gene TRBV7-9 combines with J gene TRBJ2-2; tentatively, D is TRBD1 (6 bases). The CDR3 is 13 amino acids. V lost 4 bases to trimming and J lost 5 bases, with 8 bases between them. CDR1 is SEHNR, CDR2 FQNEAQ, per germline (reference sequence). CDR3 residues: CASSSTGTGELFF. The CDR3 DNA reads as TGTGCCAGCAGCTCGACAGGTACCGGGGAGCTGTTTTTT.

The chain joins TRBV30 to TRBJ2-5, with D possibly being TRBD1 (6 bases). The J call may not be correct, given that the DNA end is closer to TRBJ2-7. Germline V gene lookup returns CDR1 GTSNPN and CDR2 SVGIG (reference sequence). The CDR3 runs to 13 residues. The CDR3 is CAWRTGPPYEQYF. The CDR3, as DNA: TGTGCCTGGAGGACAGGTCCCCCCTACGAGCAGTACTTC.

V gene TRBV7-9 combines with J gene TRBJ2-7; TRBD2 matches at 9 bases. Germline CDR1 reads SEHNR; CDR2 reads FQNEAQ (reference sequence). The junction had 3 bases not matched to a gene; V was cut back by 5 bases and J by 4 bases. The CDR3 has 13 residues. The CDR3 DNA reads as TGTGCCAGCAGCAATAGCGGGAGTTACGAGCAGTACTTC. It translates to CASSNSGSYEQYF. Full variable domain (outside the CDR3, taken from reference TRBV7-9 and TRBJ2-7): DTGVSQNPRHKITKRGQNVTFRCDPISEHNRLYWYRQTLGQGPEFLTYFQNEAQLEKSRLLSDRFSAERPKGSFSTLEIQRTEQGDSAMYLCASSNSGSYEQYFGPGTRLTVT.

This clone was seen a few times. The rearrangement uses TRBV6-5 and TRBJ1-2, with 8 bases fitting TRBD1. This CDR3 spans 16 amino acids. CDR1 and CDR2 from the germline V gene are MNHEY and SVGAGI. V gave up 0 bases and J gave up 4 bases; unmatched junction bases: 7. CDR3 region: CASSYSDRDPIYGYTF. CDR3 coding DNA: TGTGCCAGCAGTTACTCGGACAGGGACCCGATCTATGGCTACACCTTC.

The V call is TRBV10-1, the J call TRBJ2-7, with 14 bases aligning to TRBD2. The CDR3 totals 17 residues. The V segment lost 4 bases and the J segment 0 bases; nucleotides outside the gene matches: 5. Germline values: CDR1 WNHNN, CDR2 SYGVQD (reference sequence). The CDR3 is CASSGGLAGAGSYEQYF. The CDR3 nucleotides are TGCGCCAGCAGTGGGGGACTAGCGGGGGCCGGCTCCTACGAGCAGTACTTC.

The table lists this clone with a few counts. V is TRBV7-9 and J is TRBJ2-7, with D tentatively TRBD1 (7 bases). V lost 5 bases and J lost 6, with 29 bases in between. In germline, CDR1 is SEHNR, CDR2 FQNEAQ (reference sequence). The CDR3 is 18 residues long. CDR3 residues: CASSLEAGTTGSRGEQYF. CDR3 nucleotide sequence: TGTGCCAGCAGCCTCGAAGCGGGCACGACAGGGTCCAGGGGCGAGCAGTACTTC.

V gene TRBV28 combines with J gene TRBJ2-2; 7 bases agree with TRBD1. From germline, CDR1 is MDHEN and CDR2 SYDVKM. The ends lost 6 bases at V and 0 bases at J; junction bases unmatched: 10. This CDR3 has 17 amino acids. The CDR3 DNA sequence: TGTGCCAGCAGGCCTTTCACGACAGGGCCGAACACCGGGGAGCTGTTTTTT. Translation: CASRPFTTGPNTGELFF.

This clone has a single count. V and J are TRBV29-1 and TRBJ2-3, with D perhaps TRBD1 (6 bases). The CDR3 is 12 amino acids. V lost 3 bases, J lost 4 bases, and 8 bases lay in between. From germline, CDR1 is SQVTM and CDR2 ANQGSEA. The CDR3 loop reads CSVDGGADTQYF. For the CDR3, the DNA is TGCAGCGTTGATGGGGGCGCAGATACGCAGTATTTT.

The J gene is TRBJ2-5, the V gene TRBV5-5; no clear D. The CDR3 is 13 residues long. Trimming left V 2 bases short and J 4 bases short, with 9 bases between. Per germline, CDR1 SGHKS and CDR2 YYEKEE (reference sequence). The CDR3 nucleotides are TGTGCCAGCAGCTTAGCTAATCGAGAGACCCAGTACTTC. This codes for CASSLANRETQYF.

The chain has TRBV4-1 and TRBJ2-3, with TRBD2 matching over 8 bases. V was pared by 2 bases and J by 7 bases, with 17 bases of the junction left unmatched. Germline-derived CDR1 and CDR2 are MGHRA and YSYEKL. The CDR3 spans 18 residues. In nucleotides, the CDR3 is TGCGCCAGCAGCCAACCCAGGGTAAGCGGGGGTGGGGTGAATACGCAGTATTTT. Protein product: CASSQPRVSGGGVNTQYF.

The V and J genes are TRBV18 and TRBJ1-2; 10 nucleotides align to TRBD1. From germline, CDR1 is KGHSH and CDR2 LQKENI. CDR3 length: 13 residues. With V trimmed by 3 bases and J by 5 bases, 0 bases remained unmatched. DNA of the CDR3: TGTGCCAGCTCACCGGGACAGGGGTATGGCTACACCTTC. It yields the protein CASSPGQGYGYTF. The full variable domain, with the rest looked up from reference TRBV18 and TRBJ1-2, is NAGVMQNPRHLVRRRGQEARLRCSPMKGHSHVYWYRQLPEEGLKFMVYLQKENIIDESGMPKERFSAEFPKEGPSILRIQQVVRGDSAAYFCASSPGQGYGYTFGSGTRLTVV.

On this clone: Other DNA sequences of this sample code for an identical CDR3. The chain is built from TRBV5-1 and TRBJ2-5; 13 bases are a match to TRBD2. The CDR3 runs 14 residues. Germline V gene lookup returns CDR1 SGHRS and CDR2 YFSETQ. With V trimmed by 3 bases and J by 5 bases, 1 base remained unmatched. The CDR3 DNA reads as TGCGCCAGCAGCTCGACTAGCGGGGGGGAGACCCAGTACTTC. Protein product: CASSSTSGGETQYF. Using reference TRBV5-1 and TRBJ2-5 for the parts outside the CDR3, the full variable domain is KAGVTQTPRYLIKTRGQQVTLSCSPISGHRSVSWYQQTPGQGLQFLFEYFSETQRNKGNFPGRFSGRQFSNSRSEMNVSTLELGDSALYLCASSSTSGGETQYFGPGTRLLVL.